This T cell receptor beta chain was obtained from a study of graft-versus-host responses after intestinal transplantation. For the study at large: Isolated intestinal, liver-intestinal, or multivisceral transplants had been given to the recipients. Tacrolimus plus steroids were given to all recipients for roughly three years, preceded by anti-thymocyte globulin induction.

Findings and caveats of the study: Patients with graft-donor T cell macrochimerism had high graft-versus-host to host-versus-graft clonal ratios in allografts. Early after transplant, HvG declines were associated with peak levels of circulating GvH clones.

As to this clone: Its antigen is undetermined.

The CDR3 is made up of 15 amino acids. The germline gives CDR1 MGHRA, CDR2 YSYEKL. V was pared by 0 bases and J by 4 bases, with 10 bases between. TCRdb's table, derived via immunoSEQ multiplex PCR, lists solely in-frame clones and lacks some. The table lists about 92,000 clones, about 93% of them singletons. The TCR originated in a human donor who received an intestinal transplant. The chain employs TRBV4-1 and TRBJ1-5; a possible D gene is TRBD1 (5 bases). The sample consisted of unstimulated CD8+ T cells sorted from spleen or lymph node cells, taken before intestinal transplant. Here the CDR3 reads CASSQETVMNQPQHF. DNA of the CDR3: TGCGCCAGCAGCCAAGAGACAGTTATGAATCAGCCCCAGCATTTT.